What follows are 27 T cell receptor beta chains derived from one specimen sequenced in a study of cytomegalovirus exposure and HLA in healthy donors. PCR was performed using 60 Vbeta and 13 Jbeta primers. Data came from immunoSEQ multiplex PCR; TCRdb stores just in-frame clones and leaves some out. The sample holds roughly 130,000 clones, about 8.5% seen once. Sequencing used PBMCs. All receptors come from a man aged 40-50 years in good health and CMV-seronegative.

The rearrangement uses TRBV19 and TRBJ2-5; perhaps TRBD1 as D (6 bases). Trimming shortened V by 3 bases and J by 3 bases, and 11 bases separated the two germline ends. The germline CDR1 and CDR2 sequences are LNHDA and SQIVND (reference sequence). The CDR3 is 14 amino acids. In DNA form, the CDR3 reads TGTGCCAGTAGTATCTTCCCAGGGGAAGAGACCCAGTACTTC. Protein sequence: CASSIFPGEETQYF.

The chain combines TRBV2 with TRBJ1-5, with a weak D call TRBD1 (6 bases). Germline CDR1 and CDR2: SNHLY and FYNNEI. V was shortened by 7 bases and J by 7 bases, with 14 bases between the two germline ends. This CDR3 is 13 amino acids long. The DNA of the CDR3 is TGTGCCAGCACGACGGCAGGGGCCCAGCCCCAGCATTTT. This gives the protein CASTTAGAQPQHF. Complete variable domain (other parts from reference TRBV2 and TRBJ1-5): EPEVTQTPSHQVTQMGQEVILRCVPISNHLYFYWYRQILGQKVEFLVSFYNNEISEKSEIFDDQFSVERPDGSNFTLKIRSTKLEDSAMYFCASTTAGAQPQHFGDGTRLSIL.

This sequence joins TRBV7-9 and TRBJ2-2; tentatively, D is TRBD1 (6 bases). Germline assignment: CDR1 SEHNR and CDR2 FQNEAQ (reference sequence). V lost 4 bases to trimming and J lost 5 bases, with 11 bases between them. CDR3 size: 14 residues. CDR3 nucleotides: TGTGCCAGCAGCTACAGGGTCGGGACCGGGGAGCTGTTTTTT. Amino acids: CASSYRVGTGELFF.

The DNA for the CDR3 is TGTGCCAGCAGCTTAAAACAGGGAGGGGGCTACACCTTC. The encoded protein is CASSLKQGGGYTF. The rearrangement links TRBV7-9 to TRBJ1-2; perhaps TRBD1 as D (6 bases). CDR3 length: 13 residues. V lost 2 bases to trimming and J lost 8 bases, with 12 bases between them. Germline CDR1 and CDR2: SEHNR and FQNEAQ (reference sequence). Full variable domain (outside the CDR3, taken from reference TRBV7-9 and TRBJ1-2): DTGVSQNPRHKITKRGQNVTFRCDPISEHNRLYWYRQTLGQGPEFLTYFQNEAQLEKSRLLSDRFSAERPKGSFSTLEIQRTEQGDSAMYLCASSLKQGGGYTFGSGTRLTVV.

This rearrangement joins TRBV19 to TRBJ1-1; possibly TRBD1 for D (5 bases). CDR3 length: 14 residues. The V end was cut by 5 bases, the J end by 5 bases, with 15 bases between. Germline V lookup: CDR1 LNHDA, CDR2 SQIVND (reference sequence). CDR3 DNA: TGTGCCAGTAGTCGCGGGGCTGGTTGGACTGAAGCTTTCTTT. As protein: CASSRGAGWTEAFF.

This chain links TRBV6-6 with TRBJ2-5; tentative D call: TRBD2 (6 bases). Germline V CDR1 and CDR2: MNHNY, SVGAGI (reference sequence). The length of the CDR3 is 12 residues. The V end lost 2 bases, the J end lost 5 bases, and 6 bases lay between the germline ends. CDR3: CASSYRGETQYF. In DNA form, the CDR3 reads TGTGCCAGCAGTTACCGGGGGGAGACCCAGTACTTC.

The chain couples TRBV10-1 to TRBJ1-1, with 7 bases fitting TRBD1. Germline-derived CDR1 and CDR2 are WNHNN and SYGVQD (reference sequence). The V and J ends lost 7 bases and 4 bases, in that order; junction bases with no gene match: 12. The CDR3 spans 15 residues. As DNA, the CDR3 is TGCGCCAGCAAATTGACAGGGTCCATGGGCACTGAAGCTTTCTTT. Translation gives CASKLTGSMGTEAFF.

This clone was seen more than once but under ten times. The gene calls are TRBV5-6 and TRBJ2-7, with D possibly matching TRBD2 (6 bases). The CDR3 consists of 12 residues. Trimming removed 5 bases from V and 9 bases from J, with 15 bases in between. Germline CDR1 SGHDT, CDR2 YYEEEE. The CDR3: CASSFFMEGQYF. The DNA for the CDR3 is TGTGCCAGCAGTTTCTTCATGGAGGGGCAGTACTTC.

This clone came up a few times. As DNA, the CDR3 is TGTGCCTGGAGGTTCACAGGGGAAGCTTTCTTT. Translation gives CAWRFTGEAFF. This chain links TRBV30 with TRBJ1-1, with D possibly TRBD1 on 6 matching bases. There are 11 residues in the CDR3. The V gene's germline CDR1 is GTSNPN and CDR2 SVGIG (reference sequence). The V end was cut by 3 bases, the J end by 8 bases, with 10 bases between.

Concerning this clone itself: Within the sample, other DNA sequences also encode this same CDR3. The rearrangement links TRBV19 to TRBJ1-1; a weak D match, TRBD1 (5 bases). Germline CDR1 is LNHDA and CDR2 is SQIVND (reference sequence). CDR3 size: 14 residues. V lost 1 base, J lost 0 bases, and 6 bases lay in between. CDR3 in DNA: TGTGCCAGTAGTATAGGACAGTTGAACACTGAAGCTTTCTTT. This gives the protein CASSIGQLNTEAFF.

This clone appeared a few times. As DNA, the CDR3 is TGTGCCAGCAGCTTAGGTATACAAGAGGACAATGAGCAGTTCTTC. Protein: CASSLGIQEDNEQFF. This rearrangement joins TRBV7-9 to TRBJ2-1, with D uncertain. Trimming removed 1 base from V and 5 bases from J, with 12 bases in between. Germline lookup yields CDR1 SEHNR and CDR2 FQNEAQ (reference sequence). This CDR3 contains 15 residues.

The chain links TRBV7-2 to TRBJ2-3; TRBD1 matches at 7 bases. Germline loops: CDR1 SGHTA, CDR2 FQGNSA. V lost 2 bases to trimming and J lost 1 base; unmatched junction nucleotides: 3. The CDR3 is made up of 15 amino acids. The CDR3 DNA reads as TGTGCCAGCAGCTTATCAGGGGGTCGCACAGATACGCAGTATTTT. Amino acid sequence: CASSLSGGRTDTQYF.

A few counts support this clone. The chain couples TRBV28 to TRBJ2-3; 7 positions match TRBD2. The CDR3 has 20 residues. Germline V gene sequence: CDR1 MDHEN, CDR2 SYDVKM. After removal of 6 bases from V and 5 bases from J, the junction contained 26 bases not matched to a gene. The CDR3 DNA follows: TGTGCCAGCAGGGGCGTGGGGCGGGAGATGACTGCTCAGGAACTAGATACGCAGTATTTT. Residues: CASRGVGREMTAQELDTQYF.

The rearrangement uses TRBV21-1 and TRBJ2-3; the table's D call TRBD1 went unverified against the DNA. TRBV21-1 is recorded as a pseudogene. The CDR3 spans 15 residues. The CDR3 loop is CASSRRTGSTDTQYF. DNA for the CDR3: TGTGCCAGCAGCAGGCGGACAGGGTCAACAGATACGCAGTATTTT.

This chain joins TRBV19 and TRBJ2-1; possible D gene TRBD2, 5 bases. The CDR3 covers 13 residues. The germline V gene has CDR1 LNHDA and CDR2 SQIVND (reference sequence). V dropped 8 bases and J dropped 0 bases, with 8 bases sitting between them. The CDR3 DNA is TGTGCCAGTTCCCGGGGCTCCTACAATGAGCAGTTCTTC. The encoded protein is CASSRGSYNEQFF.

This clone was counted a few times. The chain joins TRBV30 to TRBJ2-7, with D possibly being TRBD1 (6 bases). The germline V gene has CDR1 GTSNPN and CDR2 SVGIG (reference sequence). The germline V and J ends were trimmed by 5 bases and 7 bases, with 15 bases remaining between them. This CDR3 region has 12 residues. The CDR3 nucleotides read TGTGCCTGGGACAGGAGGTCGGGGGAGCAGTACTTC. Encoded protein: CAWDRRSGEQYF.

The rearrangement links TRBV10-3 to TRBJ2-5; 10 nucleotides match TRBD2. The CDR3 is 16 amino acids. The V segment lost 0 bases and the J segment 4 bases; nucleotides outside the gene matches: 5. CDR1 is ENHRY and CDR2 is SYGVKD in the germline V gene. The CDR3 is CAISESRAGGPETQYF. The DNA of the CDR3 is TGTGCCATCAGTGAGTCGCGAGCGGGGGGGCCAGAGACCCAGTACTTC.

This clone was counted only a few times. The CDR3 spells CASSQGTSGGNYEQYF. CDR3 DNA: TGCGCCAGCAGCCAAGGGACTAGCGGGGGCAACTACGAGCAGTACTTC. The J gene is TRBJ2-7, the V gene TRBV4-1, with 13 positions matching TRBD2. J lost 3 bases, V lost 1 base, and 3 bases had no gene match. Germline V gene data show CDR1 as MGHRA and CDR2 as YSYEKL. The CDR3 has 16 amino acids.

There are a few counts of this clone. The chain uses TRBV5-4 and TRBJ2-3; TRBD1 agrees at 7 bases. Germline lookup yields CDR1 SGHNT and CDR2 YYREEE (reference sequence). The CDR3 covers 17 residues. The trim removed 4 bases at V and 0 bases at J, leaving 11 bases unmatched. The DNA of the CDR3 is TGTGCCAGCAGCCGGGACAGATTTTTCACTAGCACAGATACGCAGTATTTT. This translates into CASSRDRFFTSTDTQYF.

V and J are TRBV5-6 and TRBJ2-3; 8 positions agree with TRBD2. Looked up from germline, CDR1 is SGHDT and CDR2 is YYEEEE. The CDR3 totals 14 residues. V dropped 1 base and J dropped 3; count of bases not matched to a gene: 1. CDR3 amino acids: CASSLPGGTDTQYF. CDR3 bases: TGTGCCAGCAGCTTGCCGGGGGGGACAGATACGCAGTATTTT.

This clone has just a few counts. The chain carries TRBV7-9 and TRBJ1-6, with no clear D. The germline V and J ends were trimmed by 5 bases and 8 bases, with 13 bases remaining between them. The CDR3 length is 14 residues. CDR1 SEHNR and CDR2 FQNEAQ come from the germline V gene (reference sequence). CDR3 DNA: TGTGCCAGCAGCCCGCTTGGCGGGGATTCACCCCTCCACTTT. Amino acids: CASSPLGGDSPLHF.

The sample holds a few counts of this clone. The gene calls are TRBV29-1 and TRBJ2-5; 7 nucleotides match TRBD2. This CDR3 region has 12 residues. Germline V gives CDR1 SQVTM, CDR2 ANQGSEA. Trimming removed 7 bases from V and 6 bases from J; junction bases left unmatched: 8. CDR3: CSGLAGFQTQYF. The DNA for the CDR3 is TGCAGCGGACTAGCTGGATTCCAGACCCAGTACTTC.

A few counts support this clone. The V call is TRBV4-1, the J call TRBJ2-1, with 11 bases identical to TRBD2. V shed 5 bases, J shed 7 bases, and the junction held 4 bases outside the gene matches. In germline, CDR1 is MGHRA, CDR2 YSYEKL. This CDR3 contains 14 residues. The DNA of the CDR3 is TGCGCCAGCAGCGTAGCGGGGGGGGAAAATGAGCAGTTCTTC. It is translated as CASSVAGGENEQFF.

This clone was found a few times. The chain recombines TRBV19 with TRBJ1-1, with 7 nucleotides matching TRBD1. V trimming: 2 bases; J trimming: 0 bases; junction bases outside the gene matches: 0. The CDR3 is 14 residues long. In germline, CDR1 is LNHDA, CDR2 SQIVND (reference sequence). This CDR3 is CASSITGVNTEAFF. The CDR3 region has the DNA TGTGCCAGTAGTATAACAGGGGTGAACACTGAAGCTTTCTTT.

The chain uses TRBV11-2 and TRBJ2-2; 8 bases agree with TRBD2. J was trimmed by 3 bases and V by 1 base; bases with no gene match: 4. This CDR3 contains 16 residues. CDR1 is SGHAT, CDR2 FQNNGV, per germline. CDR3 DNA sequence: TGTGCCAGCAGCTTAGGCGGGGGGCAGTACACCGGGGAGCTGTTTTTT. It is translated as CASSLGGGQYTGELFF.

This clone has only a few counts. Mismatch with germline at one junction end may stem from a read error. The chain employs TRBV7-8 and TRBJ1-1; D is unresolved. The CDR3 is 17 amino acids. The germline V gene encodes CDR1 SGHVS and CDR2 FQNEAQ. The CDR3 DNA reads TGTGCCAGCAGCTTATCTGCCGCGTTCCAGGTGAACCCTGAAGCTTTCTTT. Protein product: CASSLSAAFQVNPEAFF.

This clone was observed a few times. This chain joins TRBV7-9 and TRBJ2-7, with TRBD2 identical over 11 bases. The CDR3 extends over 14 amino acids. Trimming removed 5 bases from V and 6 bases from J; junction bases left unmatched: 6. Looked up from germline, CDR1 is SEHNR and CDR2 is FQNEAQ (reference sequence). CDR3 in amino acids: CASSQTSGGFEQYF. The CDR3, as DNA: TGTGCCAGCAGCCAAACTAGCGGGGGTTTCGAGCAGTACTTC.